One T cell receptor (beta chain) is described in this entry. V lost 1 base and J 8 bases, leaving 12 bases between the germline ends. The CDR3 sequence is 14 residues long. Germline CDR1 and CDR2: LGHNA and YSLEER. The sample comes from a study of follicular helper T cells after annual influenza vaccination. Time point reported: 2015-2016 season, pre-vaccination. TCRdb's copy holds only in-frame clones and misses some; the assay was immunoSEQ multiplex PCR. Here the sample spans approximately 6,000 clones, roughly 85% being singletons. The rearrangement joins TRBV4-3 to TRBJ2-1, with D perhaps matching TRBD2 (5 bases). This receptor was identified in an adult who received the influenza vaccine. The material was CXCR5+ CD38- circulating T follicular helper cells from blood, obtained on the day of influenza vaccination. Regarding subset: circulating Tfh, non-naive CD4+CXCR5+PD-1+ (ICOS+CD38+ or ICOS-CD38-). The CDR3 here is CASSQVLASHEQFF. The CDR3 nucleotides are TGCGCCAGCAGCCAAGTCCTAGCCTCCCATGAGCAGTTCTTC.